This TCR beta chain was sequenced in a study of T cell responses to AZD1222 COVID-19 vaccine. Study-wide background: Second-dose intervals near 4 or 12 weeks were combined.

Concerning this clone itself: Its antigen remains unknown.

General study points: Only 5 or 6 people who got AZD1222 tested seropositive at baseline. Clonal diversity was possibly underestimated; the donors were predominantly white British and more often female.

Assay: immunoSEQ multiplex PCR; the TCRdb copy retains only in-frame clones and omits some. The sample has about 120,000 clones, about 91% seen once. V was trimmed by 11 bases and J by 6 bases, leaving 12 bases between them. Germline lookup yields CDR1 LNHDA and CDR2 SQIVND (reference sequence). This CDR3 region has 11 residues. The sequence was obtained from an adult in good health. The sample consisted of peripheral blood, taken on day 0 of AZD1222 vaccination. This chain joins TRBV19 and TRBJ2-3; perhaps TRBD1 as D (6 bases). CDR3 residues: CAVNRADTQYF. CDR3 in DNA: TGTGCCGTTAACAGGGCTGATACGCAGTATTTT.